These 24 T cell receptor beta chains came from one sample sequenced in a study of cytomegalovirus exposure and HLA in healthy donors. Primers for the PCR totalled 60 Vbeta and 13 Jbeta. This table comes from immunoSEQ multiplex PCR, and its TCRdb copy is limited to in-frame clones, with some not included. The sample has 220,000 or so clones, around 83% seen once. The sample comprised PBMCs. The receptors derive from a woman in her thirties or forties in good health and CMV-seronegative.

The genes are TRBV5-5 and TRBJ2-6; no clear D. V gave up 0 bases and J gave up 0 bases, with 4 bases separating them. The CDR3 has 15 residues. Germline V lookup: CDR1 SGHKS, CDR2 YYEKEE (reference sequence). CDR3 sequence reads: CASSLADSGANVLTF. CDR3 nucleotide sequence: TGTGCCAGCAGCTTGGCAGACTCTGGGGCCAACGTCCTGACTTTC.

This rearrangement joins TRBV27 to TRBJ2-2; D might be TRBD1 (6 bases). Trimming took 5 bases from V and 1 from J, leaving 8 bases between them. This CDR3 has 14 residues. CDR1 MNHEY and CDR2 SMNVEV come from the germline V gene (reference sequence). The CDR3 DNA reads TGTGCCAGCAGTCTGGGACAGAACACCGGGGAGCTGTTTTTT. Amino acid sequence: CASSLGQNTGELFF.

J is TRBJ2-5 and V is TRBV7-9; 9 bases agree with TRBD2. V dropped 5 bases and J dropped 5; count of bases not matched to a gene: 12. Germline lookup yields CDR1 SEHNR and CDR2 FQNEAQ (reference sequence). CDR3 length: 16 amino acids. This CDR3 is CASSPGPSGTRETQYF. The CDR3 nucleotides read TGTGCCAGCAGCCCTGGACCTAGCGGGACCCGGGAGACCCAGTACTTC.

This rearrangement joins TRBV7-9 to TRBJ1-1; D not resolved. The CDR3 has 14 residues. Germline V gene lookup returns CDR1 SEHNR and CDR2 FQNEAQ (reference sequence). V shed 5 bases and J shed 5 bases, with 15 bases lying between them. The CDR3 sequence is CASSPRSQTTEAFF. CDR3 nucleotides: TGTGCCAGCAGCCCCCGGAGCCAAACGACTGAAGCTTTCTTT. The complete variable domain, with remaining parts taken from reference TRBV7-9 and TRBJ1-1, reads DTGVSQNPRHKITKRGQNVTFRCDPISEHNRLYWYRQTLGQGPEFLTYFQNEAQLEKSRLLSDRFSAERPKGSFSTLEIQRTEQGDSAMYLCASSPRSQTTEAFFGQGTRLTVV.

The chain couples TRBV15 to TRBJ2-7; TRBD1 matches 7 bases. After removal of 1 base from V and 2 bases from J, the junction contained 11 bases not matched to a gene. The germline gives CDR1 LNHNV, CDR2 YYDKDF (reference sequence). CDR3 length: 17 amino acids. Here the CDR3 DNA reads TGTGCCACCAGCAGAGGGGCCTACAGGGGTACAACCTACGAGCAGTACTTC. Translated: CATSRGAYRGTTYEQYF.

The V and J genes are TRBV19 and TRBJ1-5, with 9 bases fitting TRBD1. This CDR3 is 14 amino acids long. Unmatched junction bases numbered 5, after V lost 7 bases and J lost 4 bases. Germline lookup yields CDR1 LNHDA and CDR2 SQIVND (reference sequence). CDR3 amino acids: CASIRQGVNQPQHF. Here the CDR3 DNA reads TGTGCCAGTATTCGACAGGGGGTAAATCAGCCCCAGCATTTT.

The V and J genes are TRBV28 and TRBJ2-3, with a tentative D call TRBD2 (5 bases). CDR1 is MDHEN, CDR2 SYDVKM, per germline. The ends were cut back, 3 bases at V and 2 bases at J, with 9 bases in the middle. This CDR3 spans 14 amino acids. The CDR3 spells CASSFGLFTDTQYF. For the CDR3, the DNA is TGTGCCAGCAGTTTCGGACTGTTCACAGATACGCAGTATTTT. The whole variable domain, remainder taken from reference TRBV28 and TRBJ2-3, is DVKVTQSSRYLVKRTGEKVFLECVQDMDHENMFWYRQDPGLGLRLIYFSYDVKMKEKGDIPEGYSVSREKKERFSLILESASTNQTSMYLCASSFGLFTDTQYFGPGTRLTVL.

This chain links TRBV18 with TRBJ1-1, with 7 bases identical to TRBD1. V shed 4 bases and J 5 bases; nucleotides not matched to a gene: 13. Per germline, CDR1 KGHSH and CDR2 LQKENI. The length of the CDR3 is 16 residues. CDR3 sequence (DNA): TGTGCCAGCTCACGGGAACGCAGGGGGAAGGGGACTGAAGCTTTCTTT. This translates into CASSRERRGKGTEAFF.

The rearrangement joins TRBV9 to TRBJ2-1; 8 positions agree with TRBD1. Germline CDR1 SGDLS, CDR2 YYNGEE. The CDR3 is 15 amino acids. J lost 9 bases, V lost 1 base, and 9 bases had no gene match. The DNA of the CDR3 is TGTGCCAGCAGCGTATTAGCGGCAGGGGGCACTGAGCAGTTCTTC. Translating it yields CASSVLAAGGTEQFF.

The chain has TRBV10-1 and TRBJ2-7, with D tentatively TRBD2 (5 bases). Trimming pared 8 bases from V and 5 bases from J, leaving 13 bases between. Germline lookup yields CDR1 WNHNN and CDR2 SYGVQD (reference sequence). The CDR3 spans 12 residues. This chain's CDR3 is CASPPRADEQYF. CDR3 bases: TGCGCCAGCCCCCCGAGGGCTGACGAGCAGTACTTC.

The CDR3 is CASGAVTSTDTQYF. CDR3 in DNA: TGTGCAAGTGGGGCAGTAACTAGCACAGATACGCAGTATTTT. The genes are TRBV7-9 and TRBJ2-3, with D perhaps TRBD1 (5 bases). This CDR3 is built from 14 residues. The germline CDR1 and CDR2 sequences are SEHNR and FQNEAQ (reference sequence).

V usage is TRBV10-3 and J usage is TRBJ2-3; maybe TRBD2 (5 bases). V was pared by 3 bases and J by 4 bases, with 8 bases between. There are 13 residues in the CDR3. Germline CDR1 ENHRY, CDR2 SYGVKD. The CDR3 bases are TGTGCCATCAGTGAACTGGAGGCAGATACGCAGTATTTT. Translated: CAISELEADTQYF.

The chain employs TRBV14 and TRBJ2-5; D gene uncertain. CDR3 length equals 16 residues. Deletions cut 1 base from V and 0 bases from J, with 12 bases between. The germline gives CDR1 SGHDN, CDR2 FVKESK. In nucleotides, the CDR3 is TGTGCCAGCAGCCAAGGGGCAGAGACGTACCAAGAGACCCAGTACTTC. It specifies CASSQGAETYQETQYF. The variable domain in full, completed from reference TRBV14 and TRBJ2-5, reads EAGVTQFPSHSVIEKGQTVTLRCDPISGHDNLYWYRRVMGKEIKFLLHFVKESKQDESGMPNNRFLAERTGGTYSTLKVQPAELEDSGVYFCASSQGAETYQETQYFGPGTRLLVL.

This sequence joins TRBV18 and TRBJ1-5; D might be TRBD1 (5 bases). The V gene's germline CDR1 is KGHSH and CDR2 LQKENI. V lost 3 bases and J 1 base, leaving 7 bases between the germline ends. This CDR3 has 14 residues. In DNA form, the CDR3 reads TGTGCCAGCTCACCCCGACAGAGCAATCAGCCCCAGCATTTT. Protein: CASSPRQSNQPQHF.

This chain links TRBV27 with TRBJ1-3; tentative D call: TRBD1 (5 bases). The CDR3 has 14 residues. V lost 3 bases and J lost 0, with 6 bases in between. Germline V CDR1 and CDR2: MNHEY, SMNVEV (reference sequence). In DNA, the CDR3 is TGTGCCAGCAGTTTTGGGGCCTCTGGAAACACCATATATTTT. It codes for CASSFGASGNTIYF.

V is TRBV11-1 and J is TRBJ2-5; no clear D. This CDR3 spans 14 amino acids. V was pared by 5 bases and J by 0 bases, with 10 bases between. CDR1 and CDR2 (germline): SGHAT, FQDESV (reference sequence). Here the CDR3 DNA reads TGTGCCAGCAGCGCCGCCCGGTACCAAGAGACCCAGTACTTC. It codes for CASSAARYQETQYF.

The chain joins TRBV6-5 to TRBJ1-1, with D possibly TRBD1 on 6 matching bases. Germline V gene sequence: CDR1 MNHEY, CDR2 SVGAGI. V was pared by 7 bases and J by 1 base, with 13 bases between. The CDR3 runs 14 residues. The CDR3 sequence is CASTAGAANTEAFF. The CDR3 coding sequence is TGTGCCAGCACTGCAGGGGCGGCGAACACTGAAGCTTTCTTT.

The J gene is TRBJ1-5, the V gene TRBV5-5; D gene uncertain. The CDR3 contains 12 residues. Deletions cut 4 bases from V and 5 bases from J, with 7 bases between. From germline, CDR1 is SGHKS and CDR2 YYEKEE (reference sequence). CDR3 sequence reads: CASSVPDQPQHF. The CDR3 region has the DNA TGTGCCAGCAGCGTGCCAGATCAGCCCCAGCATTTT.

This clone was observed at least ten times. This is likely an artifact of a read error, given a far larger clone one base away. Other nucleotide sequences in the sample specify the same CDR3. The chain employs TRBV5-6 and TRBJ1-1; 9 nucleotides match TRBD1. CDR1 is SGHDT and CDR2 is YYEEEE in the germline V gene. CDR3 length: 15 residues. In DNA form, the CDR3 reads TGCGCCAGCAGCTTGGGCGGGACAGGGTCGCCCGAAGCTTTCTTT. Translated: CASSLGGTGSPEAFF.

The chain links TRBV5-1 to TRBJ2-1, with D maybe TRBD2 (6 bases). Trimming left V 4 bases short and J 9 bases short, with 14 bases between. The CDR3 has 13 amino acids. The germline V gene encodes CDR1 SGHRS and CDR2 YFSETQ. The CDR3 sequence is CASSPTRAGEQFF. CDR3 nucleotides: TGCGCCAGCAGCCCGACTAGGGCCGGTGAGCAGTTCTTC.

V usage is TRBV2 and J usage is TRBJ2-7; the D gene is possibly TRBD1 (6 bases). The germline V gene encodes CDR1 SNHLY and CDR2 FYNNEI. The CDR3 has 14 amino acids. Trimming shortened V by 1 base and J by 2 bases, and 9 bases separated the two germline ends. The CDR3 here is CASSEGTVTYEQYF. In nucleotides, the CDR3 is TGTGCCAGCAGTGAAGGGACAGTAACCTACGAGCAGTACTTC.

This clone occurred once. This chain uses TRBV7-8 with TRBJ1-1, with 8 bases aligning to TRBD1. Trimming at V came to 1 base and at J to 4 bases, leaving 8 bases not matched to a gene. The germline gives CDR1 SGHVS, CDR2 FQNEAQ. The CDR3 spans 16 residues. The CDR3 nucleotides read TGTGCCAGCAGCTTAGGAACCGGGACAGGTTCCACTGAAGCTTTCTTT. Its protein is CASSLGTGTGSTEAFF.

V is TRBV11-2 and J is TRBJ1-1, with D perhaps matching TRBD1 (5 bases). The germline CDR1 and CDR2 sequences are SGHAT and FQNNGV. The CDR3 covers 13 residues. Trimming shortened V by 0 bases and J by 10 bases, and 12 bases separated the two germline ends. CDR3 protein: CASSLDLKGLAFF. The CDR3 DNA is TGTGCCAGCAGCTTAGATCTTAAGGGGCTAGCTTTCTTT.

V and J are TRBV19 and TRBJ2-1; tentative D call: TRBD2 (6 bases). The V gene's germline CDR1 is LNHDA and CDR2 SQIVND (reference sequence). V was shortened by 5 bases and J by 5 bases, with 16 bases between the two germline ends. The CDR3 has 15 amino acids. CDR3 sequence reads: CASSFGTGPDNEQFF. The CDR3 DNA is TGTGCCAGTAGTTTCGGGACTGGCCCAGACAATGAGCAGTTCTTC. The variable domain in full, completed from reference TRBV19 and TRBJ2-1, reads DGGITQSPKYLFRKEGQNVTLSCEQNLNHDAMYWYRQDPGQGLRLIYYSQIVNDFQKGDIAEGYSVSREKKESFPLTVTSAQKNPTAFYLCASSFGTGPDNEQFFGPGTRLTVL.